One sample yielded the 27 T cell receptor beta chains listed below, sequenced in a study of T cell repertoires in cytomegalovirus infection. MiXCR was run by TCRdb on the reads, yielding one entry per CDR3 protein. The repertoire has 150,000 to 200,000 distinct CDR3 sequences, about 28% of them found once; the top ten carry 31%. Sequenced sample: PBMCs. These receptors were obtained from a human donor in good health (CMV status not recorded). Some clones in this sample may be carry-over from other donors' samples.

The sample holds a few counts of this clonotype. This rearrangement joins TRBV6-1 to TRBJ1-4, with D possibly matching TRBD1 (6 bases). The CDR3 totals 15 residues. Germline assignment: CDR1 MNHNS and CDR2 SASEGT. V was cut by 6 bases and J by 0 bases, with 11 bases left in between. This chain's CDR3 is CASRGQSATNEKLFF. CDR3 in DNA: TGTGCCAGCAGAGGACAGTCTGCAACTAATGAAAAACTGTTTTTT.

J is TRBJ1-1 and V is TRBV20-1; D ambiguous. The V gene lost 1 base and the J gene lost 4 bases, with 22 bases spanning the gap. The CDR3 runs to 17 residues. Germline values: CDR1 DFQATT, CDR2 SNEGSKA (reference sequence). The CDR3 DNA reads as TGCAGTGCTAGAGGTCTCCCAGGAGAGGGCCGGGGCACTGAAGCTTTCTTT. Residues: CSARGLPGEGRGTEAFF.

This clonotype was recorded a few times. V is TRBV11-2 and J is TRBJ1-1, with D possibly TRBD1 on 6 matching bases. Germline CDR1 reads SGHAT; CDR2 reads FQNNGV. Trimming pared 2 bases from V and 1 base from J, leaving 23 bases between. The CDR3 runs 19 residues. The CDR3 DNA is TGTGCCAGCAGCTTATTAAAAAGGACAGCCTACGAAGGGAACACTGAAGCTTTCTTT. As protein: CASSLLKRTAYEGNTEAFF.

In this sample, this clonotype turned up many times. The rearrangement links TRBV7-2 to TRBJ2-7, with 12 positions matching TRBD2. The CDR3 extends over 14 amino acids. Germline CDR1 SGHTA, CDR2 FQGNSA. V lost 5 bases and J lost 5; bases outside the gene matches: 4. The CDR3 is CASSAPSGRDEQYF. CDR3 DNA sequence: TGTGCCAGCAGCGCTCCTAGCGGGAGGGACGAGCAGTACTTC.

In DNA form, the CDR3 reads TGCAGCGCACAGAGTAATGAAAAACTGTTTTTT. This translates into CSAQSNEKLFF. The chain is built from TRBV29-1 and TRBJ1-4; D uncertain. The V gene's germline CDR1 is SQVTM and CDR2 ANQGSEA. V lost 7 bases to trimming and J lost 4 bases, with 7 bases between them. The CDR3 loop spans 11 amino acids.

This clonotype was seen more than once but under ten times. This chain links TRBV29-1 with TRBJ2-1; 8 bases map to TRBD2. After removal of 2 bases from V and 8 bases from J, the junction contained 11 bases not matched to a gene. CDR1 and CDR2 (germline): SQVTM, ANQGSEA. The CDR3 extends over 15 amino acids. This CDR3 is CSVERVRGAGDEQFF. In nucleotides, the CDR3 is TGCAGCGTTGAAAGGGTGCGGGGGGCAGGCGATGAGCAGTTCTTC.

This rearrangement joins TRBV20-1 to TRBJ2-3; D possibly corresponds to TRBD2 (6 bases). With 0 bases removed from V and 0 bases from J, the gap between germline ends came to 10 bases. This CDR3 is 15 amino acids long. Germline V CDR1 and CDR2: DFQATT, SNEGSKA (reference sequence). As DNA, the CDR3 is TGCAGTGCTAGAGATGCGGGGCGGAGCACAGATACGCAGTATTTT. It yields the protein CSARDAGRSTDTQYF.

This rearrangement joins TRBV7-2 to TRBJ2-3, with unresolved D. The ends were cut back, 1 base at V and 6 bases at J, with 8 bases in the middle. Germline V lookup: CDR1 SGHTA, CDR2 FQGNSA. This CDR3 is 13 amino acids long. CDR3 in DNA: TGTGCCAGCAGCTTAGTCCTCTTGGATACGCAGTATTTT. Protein: CASSLVLLDTQYF.

The table lists this clonotype with many counts. The chain employs TRBV7-6 and TRBJ2-7, with 7 nucleotides matching TRBD1. J lost 3 bases, V lost 0 bases, and 5 bases had no gene match. Germline loops: CDR1 SGHVS, CDR2 FNYEAQ. CDR3 length equals 15 residues. The CDR3 nucleotides are TGTGCCAGCAGCTTAGCGCAGGGACAGAACTACGAGCAGTACTTC. As protein: CASSLAQGQNYEQYF. Full variable domain (missing parts from reference TRBV7-6 and TRBJ2-7): GAGVSQSPRYKVTKRGQDVALRCDPISGHVSLYWYRQALGQGPEFLTYFNYEAQQDKSGLPNDRFSAERPEGSISTLTIQRTEQRDSAMYRCASSLAQGQNYEQYFGPGTRLTVT.

The CDR3 loop reads CASSPGPYGYTF. The CDR3 coding sequence is TGTGCCAGCAGCCCTGGCCCGTACGGCTACACCTTC. The chain couples TRBV6-5 to TRBJ1-2; D is undetermined. The ends were cut back, 6 bases at V and 8 bases at J, with 13 bases in the middle. Germline CDR1 reads MNHEY; CDR2 reads SVGAGI. The CDR3 is 12 amino acids.

The V and J genes are TRBV12-3 or TRBV12-4 and TRBJ1-1; D uncertain. The CDR3 has 15 residues. V was cut by 1 base and J by 2 bases, with 11 bases left in between. The CDR3 DNA reads TGTGCCAGCAGTTTAGTTATGACATATAACACTGAAGCTTTCTTT. Translation: CASSLVMTYNTEAFF.

J is TRBJ2-7 and V is TRBV7-9; the match to TRBD1 covers 7 bases. The CDR3 has 15 residues. Germline trimming cut 4 bases from V and 2 bases from J; bases unmatched to any gene: 8. Germline V gives CDR1 SEHNR, CDR2 FQNEAQ (reference sequence). The CDR3 here is CASSSSGTVAYEQYF. CDR3 nucleotide sequence: TGTGCCAGCAGCTCTTCGGGGACAGTTGCCTACGAGCAGTACTTC. The full variable domain, rest sourced from reference TRBV7-9 and TRBJ2-7, is DTGVSQNPRHKITKRGQNVTFRCDPISEHNRLYWYRQTLGQGPEFLTYFQNEAQLEKSRLLSDRFSAERPKGSFSTLEIQRTEQGDSAMYLCASSSSGTVAYEQYFGPGTRLTVT.

V gene TRBV12-3 or TRBV12-4 combines with J gene TRBJ2-7, with a weak D call TRBD1 (5 bases). The CDR3 covers 14 residues. Deletions cut 6 bases from V and 0 bases from J, with 12 bases between. CDR3 amino acids: CASRSGHGSYEQYF. The CDR3 DNA sequence: TGTGCCAGCAGATCCGGACATGGCTCCTACGAGCAGTACTTC.

The CDR3 spells CASSLLGAGGLKLYNEQFF. CDR3 bases: TGTGCCAGCAGCTTATTGGGAGCGGGGGGTCTCAAGCTCTACAATGAGCAGTTCTTC. The chain has TRBV11-2 and TRBJ2-1; 9 positions agree with TRBD2. This CDR3 has 19 residues. The germline gives CDR1 SGHAT, CDR2 FQNNGV. Trimming at V came to 2 bases and at J to 3 bases, leaving 14 bases not matched to a gene.

In its sample, this clonotype was seen a few times. The junction differs from germline at one of its ends, possibly a read error. The V gene is TRBV19, the J gene TRBJ1-5; TRBD1 might be the D (6 bases). The CDR3 contains 15 residues. Germline CDR1 LNHDA, CDR2 SQIVND (reference sequence). In DNA form, the CDR3 reads TGTGCCAGTAGTACCCCCCCGCGGGACACAGGGAAGAAGGATTTT. Its translation is CASSTPPRDTGKKDF.

The CDR3 DNA follows: TGTGCCAGCAGCTCGCCCTCAGGCCTCTCAGGCGGCTATGGCTACACCTTC. It is translated as CASSSPSGLSGGYGYTF. The V call is TRBV7-2, the J call TRBJ1-2; no definite D call. Trimming left V 4 bases short and J 4 bases short, with 22 bases between. CDR3 length: 17 amino acids. The germline V gene encodes CDR1 SGHTA and CDR2 FQGNSA. Together with reference TRBV7-2 and TRBJ1-2, the CDR3 gives the full variable domain: GAGVSQSPSNKVTEKGKDVELRCDPISGHTALYWYRQSLGQGLEFLIYFQGNSAPDKSGLPSDRFSAERTGGSVSTLTIQRTQQEDSAVYLCASSSPSGLSGGYGYTFGSGTRLTVV.

This clonotype appeared a few times. The rearrangement uses TRBV7-9 and TRBJ1-2; weak D call: TRBD1 (6 bases). The CDR3 runs to 17 residues. Germline V gives CDR1 SEHNR, CDR2 FQNEAQ (reference sequence). The V gene lost 2 bases and the J gene lost 0 bases, with 16 bases spanning the gap. The CDR3 region is CASSLQARGPSNYGYTF. The CDR3 DNA is TGTGCCAGCAGCTTACAAGCCCGGGGGCCGTCTAACTATGGCTACACCTTC.

This clonotype came up a few times. The V and J genes are TRBV28 and TRBJ2-1, with 7 bases identical to TRBD2. V lost 4 bases to trimming and J lost 2 bases; unmatched junction nucleotides: 17. The CDR3 length is 19 residues. Germline V gene data show CDR1 as MDHEN and CDR2 as SYDVKM. The CDR3 DNA is TGTGCCAGCAGTTCTCCCTGGGTGATAGCGGGTGCTCCCTACAATGAGCAGTTCTTC. Residues: CASSSPWVIAGAPYNEQFF.

Here the CDR3 DNA reads TGTGCCAGTCAGACAGATTATAGCAATCAGCCCCAGCATTTT. Protein: CASQTDYSNQPQHF. The chain recombines TRBV19 with TRBJ1-5, with D maybe TRBD1 (5 bases). The CDR3 covers 14 residues. Trimming pared 8 bases from V and 0 bases from J, leaving 11 bases between. Germline assignment: CDR1 LNHDA and CDR2 SQIVND (reference sequence).

This clonotype has only a few counts. V and J are TRBV11-2 and TRBJ2-2, with 8 bases aligning to TRBD1. V shed 3 bases, J shed 4 bases, and the junction held 4 bases outside the gene matches. Germline V gene data show CDR1 as SGHAT and CDR2 as FQNNGV. The CDR3 has 15 amino acids. For the CDR3, the DNA is TGTGCCAGCAGCTTCCAGGGGGCAGGCACCGGGGAGCTGTTTTTT. It encodes CASSFQGAGTGELFF.

The chain is built from TRBV12-5 and TRBJ1-5; D gene ambiguous. Germline CDR1 LGHNT, CDR2 FRNRAP. The CDR3 is made up of 13 amino acids. V shed 1 base and J shed 7 bases, with 8 bases lying between them. DNA of the CDR3: TGTGCTAGTGGTTTGGGATTCGGGCAGCCCCAGCATTTT. Its translation is CASGLGFGQPQHF.

This chain links TRBV4-3 with TRBJ2-1; possible D gene TRBD2, 6 bases. The CDR3 covers 16 residues. V gave up 0 bases and J gave up 2 bases, with 11 bases separating them. The germline gives CDR1 LGHNA, CDR2 YSLEER. CDR3 in DNA: TGCGCCAGCAGCCAAGACCCGGGGGTCACCTACAATGAGCAGTTCTTC. It is translated as CASSQDPGVTYNEQFF.

This clonotype has just a few counts. The V gene is TRBV29-1, the J gene TRBJ1-1; TRBD1 might be the D (5 bases). Germline CDR1 and CDR2: SQVTM and ANQGSEA. There are 14 residues in the CDR3. V was cut by 2 bases and J by 4 bases, with 14 bases left in between. CDR3 sequence (DNA): TGCAGCGTTGAACGGGCAGGGAGGAGCACTGAAGCTTTCTTT. Residues: CSVERAGRSTEAFF.

As for this clonotype: A read error is possible here, since a much larger clone lies one base away. V is TRBV7-2 and J is TRBJ2-2, with 7 bases lining up with TRBD1. The CDR3 is made up of 14 amino acids. Germline V gene lookup returns CDR1 SGHTA and CDR2 FQGNSA. DNA of the CDR3: TGTGCCAGCAGCTTAAACAGGGGAACCGTGGAGCTGTTTTTT. As protein: CASSLNRGTVELFF.

The sample holds many counts of this clonotype. This chain links TRBV7-9 with TRBJ1-2; D remains ambiguous. Germline lookup yields CDR1 SEHNR and CDR2 FQNEAQ (reference sequence). V shed 1 base and J shed 3 bases, with 9 bases lying between them. The CDR3 runs 14 residues. The DNA of the CDR3 is TGTGCCAGCAGCTTAGACTCCCTGGACTATGGCTACACCTTC. Protein sequence: CASSLDSLDYGYTF.

This clonotype was seen more than once but under ten times. The rearrangement links TRBV7-9 to TRBJ2-3, with D possibly being TRBD1 (6 bases). CDR1 is SEHNR and CDR2 is FQNEAQ in the germline V gene (reference sequence). Trimming took 4 bases from V and 0 from J, leaving 20 bases between them. The length of the CDR3 is 18 residues. The CDR3 loop is CASSSRDTPPSSTDTQYF. Written as DNA, the CDR3 is TGTGCCAGCAGCTCCCGGGACACTCCTCCATCTAGCACAGATACGCAGTATTTT.

The genes are TRBV23-1 and TRBJ2-1, with 14 bases identical to TRBD2. TRBV23-1 is placed among ORFs of uncertain function. This CDR3 contains 20 residues. Trimming took 2 bases from V and 0 from J; bases not matched to a gene: 9. The CDR3 DNA reads TGCGCCAGCAGTCAACCTATGACTAGCGGGGGGGCCTACTCCTACAATGAGCAGTTCTTC. Its translation: CASSQPMTSGGAYSYNEQFF.